Listed below are T cell receptor beta chains from one sample, sequenced in a study of blood T cell repertoires in COVID-19. Only in-frame clones appear in the TCRdb table, and some are missing; sequencing was by immunoSEQ multiplex PCR. The sample lists roughly 180,000 clones, around 85% seen once, with around 5.1% in the top ten. Sequences were obtained from PBMCs or T cells enriched from blood (not recorded which). The receptors stem from a woman aged 40-49 years with acute COVID-19. Both conserved end residues are part of each CDR3. Each record gives: J gene, V gene, D gene, clone size, CDR3 protein, CDR3 DNA. The D gene is left open where the match is weak. Some rows have no size entry. The others give once, few or many, or a class for an expanded clone.

>TRBJ2-5|TRBV30|TRBD2|NA
CAWSRGAGRVQETQYF
TGTGCCTGGAGTCGCGGGGCCGGGAGGGTGCAGGAGACCCAGTACTTC
>TRBJ2-3|TRBV5-8|TRBD2|NA
CASSLTQTSGSKDTQYF
TGTGCCAGCAGCTTGACCCAAACTAGCGGATCAAAAGATACGCAGTATTTT
>TRBJ2-3|TRBV27|NA|NA
CASSVVQGRAQYF
TGTGCCAGCAGTGTCGTTCAGGGGCGAGCGCAGTATTTT
>TRBJ2-1|TRBV30|NA|NA
CAFSRKAGNEQFF
TGTGCCTTCTCGCGGAAGGCGGGGAATGAGCAGTTCTTC
>TRBJ2-7|TRBV19|TRBD1|NA
CASSITDEGAYEQYF
TGTGCCAGTAGTATTACAGATGAGGGGGCTTACGAGCAGTACTTC
>TRBJ1-1|TRBV29-1|NA|NA
CSVDREMGTEAFF
TGCAGCGTTGACAGGGAAATGGGGACTGAAGCTTTCTTT
>TRBJ1-5|TRBV19|NA|NA
CASKSDSSNQPQHF
TGTGCCAGTAAGTCAGACAGTAGCAATCAGCCCCAGCATTTT
>TRBJ2-3|TRBV14|TRBD2|NA
CASRSHREGLNTDTQYF
TGTGCCAGCAGGTCGCACCGGGAGGGCCTTAACACAGATACGCAGTATTTT
>TRBJ2-3|TRBV9|TRBD2|NA
CASSVAGGPDTQYF
TGTGCCAGCAGCGTAGCGGGAGGGCCAGATACGCAGTATTTT
>TRBJ2-7|TRBV9|NA|NA
CASSVDPGSYEQYF
TGTGCCAGCAGCGTAGACCCAGGGTCTTACGAGCAGTACTTC
>TRBJ2-5|TRBV6-1|NA|NA
CASSEQAGPETQYF
TGTGCCAGCAGTGAACAGGCAGGGCCTGAGACCCAGTACTTC
>TRBJ2-1|TRBV7-2|TRBD2|NA
CASSLGLVFSEQFF
TGTGCCAGCAGCCTCGGACTAGTTTTCTCCGAGCAGTTCTTC
>TRBJ2-1|TRBV16|TRBD2|NA
CASSPSGGGYNEQFF
TGTGCCAGCAGCCCTTCGGGCGGGGGATACAATGAGCAGTTCTTC
>TRBJ1-5|TRBV9|TRBD1|NA
CASSLQGAFNQPQHF
TGTGCCAGCAGCTTACAGGGGGCCTTCAATCAGCCCCAGCATTTT
>TRBJ1-5|TRBV3-1/TRBV3-2|NA|NA
CASSQGGNQPQHF
TGTGCCAGCAGCCAAGGAGGCAATCAGCCCCAGCATTTT
>TRBJ1-2|TRBV6-4|NA|NA
CASSVSPQAWQEDYGYTF
TGTGCCAGCAGTGTTTCCCCCCAAGCGTGGCAGGAGGACTATGGCTACACCTTC
>TRBJ1-2|TRBV7-2|TRBD1|NA
CASSPRQGSYGYTF
TGTGCCAGCAGCCCACGACAGGGAAGCTATGGCTACACCTTC
>TRBJ1-1|TRBV20-1|NA|NA
CSASDGDNMNTEAFF
TGCAGTGCTAGTGACGGCGACAACATGAACACTGAAGCTTTCTTT
>TRBJ2-1|TRBV5-1|TRBD2|NA
CASSLGTGGGLAGAPKAYEQFF
TGCGCCAGCAGCTTGGGTACAGGGGGCGGACTAGCGGGAGCGCCCAAGGCGTATGAGCAGTTCTTC
>TRBJ1-2|TRBV19|TRBD1|NA
CASSIGGQGYGYTF
TGTGCCAGTAGTATAGGTGGACAGGGGTATGGCTACACCTTC
>TRBJ2-5|TRBV7-8|TRBD2|NA
CASSPGTSGRSARETQYF
TGTGCCAGCAGCCCAGGGACTAGCGGGAGATCTGCAAGAGAGACCCAGTACTTC
>TRBJ1-1|TRBV6-5|TRBD1|NA
CASRRTTGEAKAFF
TGTGCCAGCAGGCGAACGACAGGGGAGGCGAAGGCTTTCTTT
>TRBJ2-1|TRBV5-1|TRBD2|NA
CASSPGTSGFLNEQFF
TGCGCCAGCAGCCCCGGAACTAGCGGTTTTTTAAATGAGCAGTTCTTC
>TRBJ2-1|TRBV19|TRBD2|NA
CASSRGLAAYNEQFF
TGTGCCAGTAGCCGGGGACTAGCGGCTTACAATGAGCAGTTCTTC
>TRBJ1-2|TRBV3-1/TRBV3-2|NA|NA
CASSQGQNYGYTF
TGTGCCAGCAGCCAAGGACAGAACTATGGCTACACCTTC
>TRBJ1-2|TRBV19|NA|NA
CASSLRLNYGYTF
TGTGCCAGTAGTTTGCGGCTAAATTATGGCTACACCTTC
>TRBJ2-5|TRBV19|TRBD2|NA
CASSEGLAGETQYF
TGTGCCAGTAGTGAGGGACTAGCGGGAGAGACCCAGTACTTC
>TRBJ2-3|TRBV9|TRBD2|few
CASSILTSGSSDTQYF
TGTGCCAGCAGCATACTCACTAGCGGGAGTTCTGATACGCAGTATTTT
>TRBJ2-6|TRBV19|NA|NA
CASSPTWAGANVLTF
TGTGCCAGTAGCCCGACATGGGCTGGGGCCAACGTCCTGACTTTC
>TRBJ2-5|TRBV4-1|TRBD2|NA
CASSQDPSGGPFWTQYF
TGCGCCAGCAGCCAAGATCCTAGCGGGGGCCCTTTTTGGACCCAGTACTTC
>TRBJ2-1|TRBV18|TRBD2|NA
CASSFPGLAERGSYNEQFF
TGTGCCAGCTCATTTCCGGGACTAGCGGAAAGGGGCTCCTACAATGAGCAGTTCTTC
>TRBJ2-1|TRBV18|TRBD2|once
CASSPPGTSGYNEQFF
TGTGCCAGCTCACCACCTGGAACTAGCGGCTACAATGAGCAGTTCTTC
>TRBJ1-5|TRBV2|NA|NA
CASSQGNQPQHF
TGTGCCAGCAGTCAGGGGAATCAGCCCCAGCATTTT
>TRBJ1-1|TRBV6-5|NA|NA
CASSSDGMNTEAFF
TGTGCCAGCAGCTCCGACGGGATGAACACTGAAGCTTTCTTT
>TRBJ2-3|TRBV7-2|TRBD2|NA
CASSSSGRFRDTQYF
TGTGCCAGCAGCTCCAGCGGGAGGTTCAGAGATACGCAGTATTTT
>TRBJ2-1|TRBV3-1/TRBV3-2|NA|NA
CASSQDRKVPGEFF
TGTGCCAGCAGCCAAGATCGTAAGGTCCCCGGGGAGTTCTTC
>TRBJ1-1|TRBV11-1|NA|NA
CASSLGAGALNTEAFF
TGTGCCAGCAGCCTTGGAGCGGGGGCCCTGAACACTGAAGCTTTCTTT
>TRBJ2-5|TRBV18|NA|NA
CASSQAGGQAGETQYF
TGTGCCAGCTCACAAGCCGGCGGGCAGGCTGGGGAGACCCAGTACTTC
>TRBJ2-3|TRBV3-1/TRBV3-2|TRBD2|NA
CASSQDLPGGPTDTQYF
TGTGCCAGCAGCCAAGACCTACCGGGAGGGCCAACAGATACGCAGTATTTT
>TRBJ1-1|TRBV24-1|NA|NA
CATSDTAARVAFF
TGTGCCACCAGTGATACGGCCGCCAGGGTGGCTTTCTTT
>TRBJ2-5|TRBV9|TRBD1|once
CASSVWDRGWMETQYF
TGTGCCAGCAGCGTTTGGGACAGGGGATGGATGGAGACCCAGTACTTC
>TRBJ1-1|TRBV7-8|NA|NA
CASSLGRGAEAFF
TGTGCCAGCAGCTTAGGGCGGGGGGCTGAAGCTTTCTTT
>TRBJ2-7|TRBV4-2|TRBD1|NA
CASSLRTGSSYEQYF
TGTGCCAGCAGCCTTCGGACAGGGAGCTCCTACGAGCAGTACTTC
>TRBJ2-3|TRBV9|NA|NA
CASSVAGLTDTQYF
TGTGCCAGCAGCGTAGCAGGCCTGACAGATACGCAGTATTTT
>TRBJ2-2|TRBV21-1|NA|NA
CASGEGLAANTGELFF
TGTGCCAGCGGAGAAGGACTAGCCGCAAACACCGGGGAGCTGTTTTTT
>TRBJ2-7|TRBV7-2|TRBD1|NA
CASGGTGSSYEQYF
TGTGCCAGCGGCGGGACAGGGAGCTCCTACGAGCAGTACTTC
>TRBJ1-1|TRBV6-1|TRBD1|NA
CASSGPGQGMWTEAFF
TGTGCCAGCAGTGGGCCGGGACAGGGGATGTGGACTGAAGCTTTCTTT
>TRBJ2-1|TRBV29-1|TRBD2|NA
CSVLLAGEYNEQFF
TGCAGCGTTCTCCTAGCGGGAGAATACAATGAGCAGTTCTTC
>TRBJ2-1|TRBV3-1/TRBV3-2|TRBD2|NA
CASSFRVAGTNNEQFF
TGTGCCAGCAGCTTTAGGGTAGCGGGGACGAACAATGAGCAGTTCTTC